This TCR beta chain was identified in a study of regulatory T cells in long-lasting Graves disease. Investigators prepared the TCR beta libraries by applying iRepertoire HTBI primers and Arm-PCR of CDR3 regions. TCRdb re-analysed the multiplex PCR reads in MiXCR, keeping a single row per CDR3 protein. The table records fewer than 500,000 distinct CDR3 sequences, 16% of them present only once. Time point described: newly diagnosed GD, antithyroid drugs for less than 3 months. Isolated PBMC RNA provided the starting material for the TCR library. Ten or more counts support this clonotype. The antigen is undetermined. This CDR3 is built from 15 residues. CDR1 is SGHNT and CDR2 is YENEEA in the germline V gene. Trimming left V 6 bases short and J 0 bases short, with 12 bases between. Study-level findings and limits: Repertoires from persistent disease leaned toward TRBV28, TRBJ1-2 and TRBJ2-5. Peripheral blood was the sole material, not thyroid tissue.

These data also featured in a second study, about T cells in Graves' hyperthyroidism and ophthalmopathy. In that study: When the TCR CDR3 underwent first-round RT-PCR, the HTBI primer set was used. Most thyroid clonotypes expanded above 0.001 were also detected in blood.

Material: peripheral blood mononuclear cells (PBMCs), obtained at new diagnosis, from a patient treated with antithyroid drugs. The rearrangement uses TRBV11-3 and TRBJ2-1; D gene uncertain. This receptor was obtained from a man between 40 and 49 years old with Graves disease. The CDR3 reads CASRSRQSSYNEQFF. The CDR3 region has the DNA TGTGCCAGCAGATCTCGCCAAAGCTCCTACAATGAGCAGTTCTTC.